A single sample gave rise to the 13 T cell receptor beta chains below, sequenced in a study of cytomegalovirus exposure and HLA in healthy donors. Primers included in the PCR were 60 Vbeta and 13 Jbeta primers. Using immunoSEQ multiplex PCR, the repertoire was profiled, and TCRdb retains in-frame clones only, with some absent. Of 160,000 or so clones listed, approximately 88% are singletons. Sequenced material: PBMCs. These receptors all stem from a woman under 30 in good health and CMV-seronegative.

This clone was counted only a few times. The genes are TRBV27 and TRBJ2-1; 7 positions agree with TRBD1. The germline V gene encodes CDR1 MNHEY and CDR2 SMNVEV (reference sequence). V shed 5 bases and J 7 bases; nucleotides not matched to a gene: 8. The CDR3 runs 14 residues. CDR3 in DNA: TGTGCCAGCAGTCCCCGGGACAGAAAAAATGAGCAGTTCTTC. As protein: CASSPRDRKNEQFF.

The rearrangement uses TRBV9 and TRBJ1-3, with 7 bases lining up with TRBD1. J was trimmed by 1 base and V by 3 bases; bases with no gene match: 4. CDR3 length: 15 residues. Germline-derived CDR1 and CDR2 are SGDLS and YYNGEE. CDR3 region: CASSAIQGSGNTIYF. CDR3 bases: TGTGCCAGCAGCGCCATACAGGGGTCTGGAAACACCATATATTTT.

This clone came up once. The chain uses TRBV4-1 and TRBJ2-7; tentative D call: TRBD2 (6 bases). The CDR3 extends over 18 amino acids. Germline-derived CDR1 and CDR2 are MGHRA and YSYEKL. Trimming stripped 1 base from V and 6 bases from J, with 25 bases between. For the CDR3, the DNA is TGCGCCAGCAGCCAAGTAGGCCTGAGGAGGGCAAATTTTGGCGAGCAGTACTTC. This codes for CASSQVGLRRANFGEQYF.

The gene calls are TRBV7-9 and TRBJ1-6, with a possible D match to TRBD1 (6 bases). The germline gives CDR1 SEHNR, CDR2 FQNEAQ (reference sequence). This CDR3 has 14 residues. Trimming shortened V by 3 bases and J by 5 bases, and 8 bases separated the two germline ends. CDR3 loop: CASSFSGDNSPLHF. The CDR3 DNA reads as TGTGCCAGCAGCTTCTCAGGGGATAATTCACCCCTCCACTTT.

The gene calls are TRBV6-5 and TRBJ1-1; no clear D gene. Trimming cost V 5 bases and J 10 bases, with 17 bases left between them. The germline V gene encodes CDR1 MNHEY and CDR2 SVGAGI. The CDR3 totals 13 residues. CDR3 amino acids: CASSPRGLFSAFF. CDR3 sequence (DNA): TGTGCCAGCAGTCCTCGCGGTCTTTTTTCAGCTTTCTTT.

The chain employs TRBV7-2 and TRBJ1-6; TRBD1 aligns across 11 bases. From germline, CDR1 is SGHTA and CDR2 FQGNSA. The CDR3 is 16 amino acids. The junction had 7 bases not matched to a gene; V was cut back by 2 bases and J by 10 bases. CDR3 nucleotide sequence: TGTGCCAGCAGCTTATCCGGACAGGGGGCGAAGTCACCCCTCCACTTT. Encoded protein: CASSLSGQGAKSPLHF.

The chain carries TRBV28 and TRBJ1-2; TRBD1 matches at 8 bases. CDR1 MDHEN and CDR2 SYDVKM come from the germline V gene. The CDR3 is 14 amino acids. V shed 1 base and J 6 bases; nucleotides not matched to a gene: 4. As DNA, the CDR3 is TGTGCCAGCAGTTTATCGGACAGGGTGGATGGCTACACCTTC. Its protein product is CASSLSDRVDGYTF.

The genes are TRBV7-2 and TRBJ2-3, with 8 bases fitting TRBD2. Germline V gives CDR1 SGHTA, CDR2 FQGNSA. Trimming took 0 bases from V and 4 from J; bases not matched to a gene: 6. The length of the CDR3 is 16 residues. The CDR3 protein is CASSLAWGLVPDTQYF. The DNA for the CDR3 is TGTGCCAGCAGCTTAGCCTGGGGACTAGTCCCAGATACGCAGTATTTT.

This rearrangement joins TRBV6-5 to TRBJ2-1, with a weak D call TRBD2 (5 bases). V gave up 5 bases and J gave up 10 bases, with 9 bases separating them. This CDR3 contains 11 residues. CDR1 and CDR2 (germline): MNHEY, SVGAGI. CDR3 nucleotide sequence: TGTGCCAGCAGTGCGGGTTACGAGCAGTTCTTC. It yields the protein CASSAGYEQFF.

This chain joins TRBV19 and TRBJ2-1; 8 bases are a match to TRBD1. Trimming cost V 5 bases and J 5 bases; bases outside gene matches: 8. This CDR3 region has 15 residues. Germline loops: CDR1 LNHDA, CDR2 SQIVND (reference sequence). The chain's CDR3 is CASSRQGLSHNEQFF. CDR3 DNA: TGTGCCAGTAGTCGACAGGGGTTGTCACACAATGAGCAGTTCTTC.

The gene calls are TRBV29-1 and TRBJ2-3; possible D gene TRBD1, 5 bases. Germline V CDR1 and CDR2: SQVTM, ANQGSEA. V lost 5 bases to trimming and J lost 1 base, with 13 bases between them. The CDR3 extends over 14 amino acids. The CDR3 region is CSVTQVVGTDTQYF. In DNA, the CDR3 is TGCAGCGTTACACAGGTAGTGGGCACAGATACGCAGTATTTT.

V usage is TRBV4-2 and J usage is TRBJ1-2; 9 bases agree with TRBD1. This CDR3 contains 15 residues. Looked up from germline, CDR1 is LGHNA and CDR2 is YNFKEQ. The V gene end was trimmed by 0 bases and the J gene end by 6 bases; junction bases not matched to a gene: 5. CDR3 DNA sequence: TGTGCCAGCAGCCAAGAATGGGACAGGGAGGATGGCTACACCTTC. It encodes CASSQEWDREDGYTF.

The chain uses TRBV6-4 and TRBJ2-3; 11 positions agree with TRBD2. Germline V lookup: CDR1 MRHNA, CDR2 SNTAGT. V shed 0 bases, J shed 6 bases, and the junction held 5 bases outside the gene matches. The CDR3 covers 16 residues. The CDR3 nucleotides are TGTGCCAGCAGTGACTCTATAGCGGGGGGGCCGGATACGCAGTATTTT. Translated, it gives CASSDSIAGGPDTQYF.